This TCR beta chain was documented in a study of Graves' ophthalmopathy and Graves' hyperthyroidism. RNA served as the template for amplifying TCR beta CDR3 regions. Second-round multiplex PCR came after first-round RT-PCR with HTBI primers. TCRdb redid the calling of the multiplex PCR reads with MiXCR, one entry per CDR3 protein. The sample carries hundreds of thousands of distinct CDR3 sequences, around 21% recorded once. The CDR3 extends over 14 amino acids. Germline CDR1 is WNHNN and CDR2 is SYGVQD (reference sequence). V shed 7 bases, J shed 3 bases, and the junction held 6 bases outside the gene matches. This clonotype has only a few counts. Antigen unknown. Participants with hyperthyroidism, aged 18 to 65, were newly diagnosed with under 2 months' duration. Study results and caveats: A 13-signature model separated ophthalmopathy from stable hyperthyroidism, reaching around 88% sensitivity and 75% to 83% specificity cross-validated.

Sample: peripheral blood. This TCR came from a woman younger than 35 with stable Graves' hyperthyroidism. The chain links TRBV10-1 to TRBJ2-3, with 8 bases lining up with TRBD2. CDR3 loop: CASTRAGETDTQYF. The CDR3 DNA is TGCGCCAGCACCCGAGCGGGAGAAACAGATACGCAGTATTTT.